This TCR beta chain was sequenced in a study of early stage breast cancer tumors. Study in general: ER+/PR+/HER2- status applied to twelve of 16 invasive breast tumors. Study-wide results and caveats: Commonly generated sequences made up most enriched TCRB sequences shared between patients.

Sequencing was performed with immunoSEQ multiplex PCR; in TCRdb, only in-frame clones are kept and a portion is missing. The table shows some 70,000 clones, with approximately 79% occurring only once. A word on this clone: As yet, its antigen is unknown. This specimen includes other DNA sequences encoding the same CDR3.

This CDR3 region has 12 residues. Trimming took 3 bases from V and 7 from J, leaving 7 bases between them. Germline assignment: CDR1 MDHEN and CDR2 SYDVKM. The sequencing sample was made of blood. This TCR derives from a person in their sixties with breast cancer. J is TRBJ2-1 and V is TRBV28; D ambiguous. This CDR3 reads CASSFWGNEQFF. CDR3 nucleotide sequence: TGTGCCAGCAGTTTTTGGGGAAATGAGCAGTTCTTC.